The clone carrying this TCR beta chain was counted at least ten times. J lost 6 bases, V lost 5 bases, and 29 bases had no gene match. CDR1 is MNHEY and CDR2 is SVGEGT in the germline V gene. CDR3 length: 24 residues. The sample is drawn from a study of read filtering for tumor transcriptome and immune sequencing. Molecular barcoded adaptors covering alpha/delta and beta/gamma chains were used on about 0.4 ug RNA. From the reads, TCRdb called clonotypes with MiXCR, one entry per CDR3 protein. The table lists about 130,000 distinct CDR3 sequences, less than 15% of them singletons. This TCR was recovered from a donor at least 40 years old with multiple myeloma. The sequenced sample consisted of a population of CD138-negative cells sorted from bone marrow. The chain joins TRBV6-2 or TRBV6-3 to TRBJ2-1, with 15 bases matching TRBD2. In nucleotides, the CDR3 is TGTGCCAGCAGTAACGAGGCTACGAACTGGGGGACTAGCGGGAGGCGGGAATTTCGCAATGAGCAGTTCTTC. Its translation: CASSNEATNWGTSGRREFRNEQFF.